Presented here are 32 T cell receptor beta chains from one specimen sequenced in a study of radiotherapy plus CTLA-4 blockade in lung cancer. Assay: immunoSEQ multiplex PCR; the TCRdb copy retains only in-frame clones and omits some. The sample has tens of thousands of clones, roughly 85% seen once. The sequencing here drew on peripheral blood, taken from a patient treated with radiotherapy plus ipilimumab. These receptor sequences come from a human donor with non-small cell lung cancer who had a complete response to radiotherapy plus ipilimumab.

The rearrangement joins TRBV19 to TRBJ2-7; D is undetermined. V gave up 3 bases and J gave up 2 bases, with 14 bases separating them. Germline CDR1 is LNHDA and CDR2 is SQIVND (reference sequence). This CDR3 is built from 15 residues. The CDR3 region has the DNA TGTGCCAGTAGTATCAGGAGTACCTCACCCTACGAGCAGTACTTC. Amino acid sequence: CASSIRSTSPYEQYF.

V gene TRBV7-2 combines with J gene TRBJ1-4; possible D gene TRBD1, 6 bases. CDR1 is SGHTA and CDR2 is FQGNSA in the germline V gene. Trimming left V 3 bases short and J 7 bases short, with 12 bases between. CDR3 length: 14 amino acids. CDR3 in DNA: TGTGCCAGCAGCTTCATGGACAGACCTGAAAAACTGTTTTTT. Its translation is CASSFMDRPEKLFF.

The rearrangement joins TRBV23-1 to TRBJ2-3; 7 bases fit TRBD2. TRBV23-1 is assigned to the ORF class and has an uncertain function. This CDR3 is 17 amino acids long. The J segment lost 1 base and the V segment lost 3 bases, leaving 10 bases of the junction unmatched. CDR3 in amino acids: CASSHPAPRGGTDTQYF. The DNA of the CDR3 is TGCGCCAGCAGTCATCCGGCCCCCCGGGGGGGCACAGATACGCAGTATTTT.

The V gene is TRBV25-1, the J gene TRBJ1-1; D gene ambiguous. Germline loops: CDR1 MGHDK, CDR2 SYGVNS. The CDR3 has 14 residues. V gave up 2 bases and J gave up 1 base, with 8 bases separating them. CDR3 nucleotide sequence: TGTGCCAGCAGTGAACAAGGGCGGAACACTGAAGCTTTCTTT. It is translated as CASSEQGRNTEAFF.

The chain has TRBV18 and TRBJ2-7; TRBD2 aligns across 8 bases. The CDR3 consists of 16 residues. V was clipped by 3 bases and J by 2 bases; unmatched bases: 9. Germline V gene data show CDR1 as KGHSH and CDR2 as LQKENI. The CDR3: CASSPGRAGATYEQYF. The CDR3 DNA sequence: TGTGCCAGCTCACCCGGTAGAGCGGGGGCCACCTACGAGCAGTACTTC.

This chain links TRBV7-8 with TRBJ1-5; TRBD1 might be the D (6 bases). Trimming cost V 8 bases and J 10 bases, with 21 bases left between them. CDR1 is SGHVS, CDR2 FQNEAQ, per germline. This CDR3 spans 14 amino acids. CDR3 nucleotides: TGTGCCAGCGGCGACAGGTGGAGGGGATCACCCCAGCATTTT. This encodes CASGDRWRGSPQHF.

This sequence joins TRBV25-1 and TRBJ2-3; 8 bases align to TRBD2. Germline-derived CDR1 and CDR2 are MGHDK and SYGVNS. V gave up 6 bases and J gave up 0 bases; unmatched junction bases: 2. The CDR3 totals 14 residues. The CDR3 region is CASRAGASTDTQYF. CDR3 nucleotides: TGTGCCAGCAGAGCGGGAGCTAGCACAGATACGCAGTATTTT. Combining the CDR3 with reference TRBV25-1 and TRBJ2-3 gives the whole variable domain EADIYQTPRYLVIGTGKKITLECSQTMGHDKMYWYQQDPGMELHLIHYSYGVNSTEKGDLSSESTVSRIRTEHFPLTLESARPSHTSQYLCASRAGASTDTQYFGPGTRLTVL.

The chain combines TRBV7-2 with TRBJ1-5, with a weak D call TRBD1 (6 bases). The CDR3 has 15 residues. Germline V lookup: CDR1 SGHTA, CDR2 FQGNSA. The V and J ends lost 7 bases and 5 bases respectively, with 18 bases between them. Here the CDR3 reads CASTPQGQMDQPQHF. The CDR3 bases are TGTGCCAGCACTCCCCAGGGGCAGATGGATCAGCCCCAGCATTTT. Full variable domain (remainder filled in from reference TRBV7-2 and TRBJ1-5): GAGVSQSPSNKVTEKGKDVELRCDPISGHTALYWYRQSLGQGLEFLIYFQGNSAPDKSGLPSDRFSAERTGGSVSTLTIQRTQQEDSAVYLCASTPQGQMDQPQHFGDGTRLSIL.

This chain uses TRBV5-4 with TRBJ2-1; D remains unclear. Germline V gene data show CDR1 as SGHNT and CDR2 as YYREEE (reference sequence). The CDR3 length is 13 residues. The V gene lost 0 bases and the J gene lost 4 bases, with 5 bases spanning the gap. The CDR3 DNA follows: TGTGCCAGCAGCTTGGCGGTTTACAATGAGCAGTTCTTC. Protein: CASSLAVYNEQFF.

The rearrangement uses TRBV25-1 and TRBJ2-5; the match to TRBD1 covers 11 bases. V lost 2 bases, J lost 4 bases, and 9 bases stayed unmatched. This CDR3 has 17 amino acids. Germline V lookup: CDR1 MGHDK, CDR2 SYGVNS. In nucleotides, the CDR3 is TGTGCCAGCAGTGAAAGGGGACAGGGGGTAGGGGGAGAGACCCAGTACTTC. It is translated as CASSERGQGVGGETQYF.

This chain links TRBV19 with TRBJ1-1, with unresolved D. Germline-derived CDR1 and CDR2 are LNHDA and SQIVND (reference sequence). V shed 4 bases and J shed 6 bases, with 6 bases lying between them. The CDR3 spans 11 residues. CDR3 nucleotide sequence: TGTGCCAGTAGTAGGGCAGCTGAAGCTTTCTTT. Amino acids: CASSRAAEAFF.

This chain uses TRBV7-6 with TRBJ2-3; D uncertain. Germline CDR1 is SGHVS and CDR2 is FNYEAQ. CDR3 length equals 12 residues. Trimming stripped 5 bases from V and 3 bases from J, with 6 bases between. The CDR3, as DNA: TGTGCCAGCAGCGTTAGTACAGATACGCAGTATTTT. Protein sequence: CASSVSTDTQYF. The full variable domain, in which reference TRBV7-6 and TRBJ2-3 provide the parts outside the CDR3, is GAGVSQSPRYKVTKRGQDVALRCDPISGHVSLYWYRQALGQGPEFLTYFNYEAQQDKSGLPNDRFSAERPEGSISTLTIQRTEQRDSAMYRCASSVSTDTQYFGPGTRLTVL.

The CDR3 DNA follows: TGTGCCAGTAGTATAAGAGGACTAGCGGGAGCGGAAGAGACCCAGTACTTC. Its translation is CASSIRGLAGAEETQYF. J is TRBJ2-5 and V is TRBV19; 13 bases fit TRBD2. J lost 3 bases, V lost 2 bases, and 6 bases had no gene match. The CDR3 is made up of 17 amino acids. CDR1 and CDR2 from the germline V gene are LNHDA and SQIVND (reference sequence).

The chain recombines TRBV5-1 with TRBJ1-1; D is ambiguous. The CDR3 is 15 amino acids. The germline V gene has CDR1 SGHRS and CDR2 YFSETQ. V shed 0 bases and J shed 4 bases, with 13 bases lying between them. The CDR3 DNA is TGCGCCAGCAGCTTGGGAGGTATGGGCGTCACTGAAGCTTTCTTT. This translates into CASSLGGMGVTEAFF.

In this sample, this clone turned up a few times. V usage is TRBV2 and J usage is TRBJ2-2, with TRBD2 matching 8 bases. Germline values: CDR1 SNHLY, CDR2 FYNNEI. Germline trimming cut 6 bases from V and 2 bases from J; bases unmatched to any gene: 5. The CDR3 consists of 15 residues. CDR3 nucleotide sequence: TGTGCCAGCAGGCGGAGCGGGGGAAACACCGGGGAGCTGTTTTTT. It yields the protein CASRRSGGNTGELFF.

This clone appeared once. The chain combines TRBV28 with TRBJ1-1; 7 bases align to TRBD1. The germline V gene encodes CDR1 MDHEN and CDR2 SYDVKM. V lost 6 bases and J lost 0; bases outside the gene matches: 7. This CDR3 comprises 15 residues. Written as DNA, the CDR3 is TGTGCCAGCAGGCAAACCGGGACAGTGAACACTGAAGCTTTCTTT. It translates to CASRQTGTVNTEAFF. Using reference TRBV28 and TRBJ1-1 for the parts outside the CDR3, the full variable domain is DVKVTQSSRYLVKRTGEKVFLECVQDMDHENMFWYRQDPGLGLRLIYFSYDVKMKEKGDIPEGYSVSREKKERFSLILESASTNQTSMYLCASRQTGTVNTEAFFGQGTRLTVV.

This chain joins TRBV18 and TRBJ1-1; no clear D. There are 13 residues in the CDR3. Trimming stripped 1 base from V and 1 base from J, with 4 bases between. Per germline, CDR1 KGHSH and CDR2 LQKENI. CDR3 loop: CASSPQPNTEAFF. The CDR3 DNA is TGTGCCAGCTCACCACAGCCGAACACTGAAGCTTTCTTT.

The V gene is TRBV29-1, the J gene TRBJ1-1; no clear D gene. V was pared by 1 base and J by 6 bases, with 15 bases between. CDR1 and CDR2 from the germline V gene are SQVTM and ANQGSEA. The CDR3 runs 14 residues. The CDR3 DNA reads TGCAGCGTTGAAGTTAGCGTAACAGAGGCTGAAGCTTTCTTT. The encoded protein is CSVEVSVTEAEAFF.

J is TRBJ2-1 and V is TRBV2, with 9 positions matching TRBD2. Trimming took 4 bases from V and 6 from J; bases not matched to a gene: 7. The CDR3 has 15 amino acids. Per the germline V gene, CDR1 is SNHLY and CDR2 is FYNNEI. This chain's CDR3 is CASSVAGGRGNEQFF. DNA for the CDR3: TGTGCCAGCAGTGTGGCGGGAGGGCGTGGCAATGAGCAGTTCTTC.

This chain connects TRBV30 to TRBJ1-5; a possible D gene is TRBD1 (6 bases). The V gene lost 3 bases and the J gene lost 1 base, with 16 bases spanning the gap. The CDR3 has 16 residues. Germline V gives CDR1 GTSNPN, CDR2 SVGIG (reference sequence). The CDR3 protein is CAWSLPGAVSNQPQHF. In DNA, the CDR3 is TGTGCCTGGAGCCTGCCGGGGGCCGTAAGCAATCAGCCCCAGCATTTT.

CDR3 protein: CASSQGDRGGEKLFF. CDR3 sequence (DNA): TGCGCCAGCAGCCAGGGGGACAGGGGAGGAGAAAAACTGTTTTTT. The rearrangement links TRBV4-3 to TRBJ1-4; 10 nucleotides match TRBD1. Germline CDR1 LGHNA, CDR2 YSLEER. V shed 3 bases, J shed 8 bases, and the junction held 6 bases outside the gene matches. The CDR3 totals 15 residues.

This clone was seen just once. The CDR3 bases are TGTGCCAGCAGTCTACAGGGTGTTGCCCTCAATGAGCAGTTCTTC. This sequence encodes CASSLQGVALNEQFF. The genes are TRBV6-5 and TRBJ2-1; D may be TRBD1 (6 bases). Trimming pared 5 bases from V and 6 bases from J, leaving 17 bases between. Germline CDR1 and CDR2: MNHEY and SVGAGI. The CDR3 is 15 amino acids.

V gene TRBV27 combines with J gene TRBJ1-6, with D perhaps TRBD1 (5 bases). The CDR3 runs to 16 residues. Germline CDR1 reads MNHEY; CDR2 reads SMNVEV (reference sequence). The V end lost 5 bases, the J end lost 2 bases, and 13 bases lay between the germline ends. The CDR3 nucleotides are TGTGCCAGCAGTCCGCCTGGGGGGGCCTATAATTCACCCCTCCACTTT. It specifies CASSPPGGAYNSPLHF.

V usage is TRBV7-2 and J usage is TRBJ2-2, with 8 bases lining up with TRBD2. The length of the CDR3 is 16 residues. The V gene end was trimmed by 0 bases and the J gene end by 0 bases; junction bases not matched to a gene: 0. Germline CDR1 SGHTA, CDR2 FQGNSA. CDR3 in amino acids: CASSLAGLANTGELFF. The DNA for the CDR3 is TGTGCCAGCAGCTTAGCGGGACTAGCGAACACCGGGGAGCTGTTTTTT.

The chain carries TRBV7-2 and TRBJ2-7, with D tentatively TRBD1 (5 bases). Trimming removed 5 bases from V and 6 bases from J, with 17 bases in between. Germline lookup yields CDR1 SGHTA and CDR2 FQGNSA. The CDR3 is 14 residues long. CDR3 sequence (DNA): TGTGCCAGCAGCCCATCCCCAGGGAATTCCGAGCAGTACGTC. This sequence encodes CASSPSPGNSEQYV.

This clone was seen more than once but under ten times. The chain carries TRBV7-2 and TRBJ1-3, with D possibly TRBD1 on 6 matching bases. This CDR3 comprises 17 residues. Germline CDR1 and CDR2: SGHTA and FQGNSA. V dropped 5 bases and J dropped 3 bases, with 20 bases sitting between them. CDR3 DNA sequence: TGTGCCAGCAGCCCCGGAGGGGGGGGCCTGGTTGGAAACACCATATATTTT. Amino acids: CASSPGGGGLVGNTIYF. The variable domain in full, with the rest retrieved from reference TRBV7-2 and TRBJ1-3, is GAGVSQSPSNKVTEKGKDVELRCDPISGHTALYWYRQSLGQGLEFLIYFQGNSAPDKSGLPSDRFSAERTGGSVSTLTIQRTQQEDSAVYLCASSPGGGGLVGNTIYFGEGSWLTVV.

CDR3 amino acids: CASSPQASTDTQYF. The CDR3 nucleotides read TGCGCCAGCAGCCCCCAGGCTAGCACAGATACGCAGTATTTT. The J gene is TRBJ2-3, the V gene TRBV5-1; D remains ambiguous. This CDR3 is 14 amino acids long. With 4 bases removed from V and 0 bases from J, the gap between germline ends came to 9 bases. CDR1 and CDR2 (germline): SGHRS, YFSETQ.

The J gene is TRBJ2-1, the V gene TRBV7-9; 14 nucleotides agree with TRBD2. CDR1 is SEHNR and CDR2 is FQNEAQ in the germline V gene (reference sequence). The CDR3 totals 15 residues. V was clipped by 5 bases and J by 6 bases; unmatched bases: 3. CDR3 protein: CASSKGLAGVNEQFF. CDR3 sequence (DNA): TGTGCCAGCAGCAAGGGACTAGCGGGGGTCAATGAGCAGTTCTTC.

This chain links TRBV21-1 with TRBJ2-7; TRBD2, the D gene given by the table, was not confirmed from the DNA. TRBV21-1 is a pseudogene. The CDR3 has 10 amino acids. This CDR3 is CAGRGPEQYF. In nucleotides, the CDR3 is TGTGCCGGGAGAGGGCCCGAGCAGTACTTC.

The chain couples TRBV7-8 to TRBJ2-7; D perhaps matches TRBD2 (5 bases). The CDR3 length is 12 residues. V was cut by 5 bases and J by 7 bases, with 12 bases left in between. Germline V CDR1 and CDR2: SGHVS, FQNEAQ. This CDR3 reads CASSLPGSEQYV. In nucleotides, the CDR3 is TGTGCCAGCAGCCTTCCGGGAAGTGAGCAGTACGTC.

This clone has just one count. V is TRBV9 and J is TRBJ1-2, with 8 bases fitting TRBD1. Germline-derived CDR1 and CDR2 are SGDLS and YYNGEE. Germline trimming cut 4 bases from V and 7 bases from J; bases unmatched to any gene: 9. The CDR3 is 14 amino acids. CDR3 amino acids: CASSPDWTGSGYTF. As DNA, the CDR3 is TGTGCCAGCAGCCCCGATTGGACAGGGTCTGGCTACACCTTC.

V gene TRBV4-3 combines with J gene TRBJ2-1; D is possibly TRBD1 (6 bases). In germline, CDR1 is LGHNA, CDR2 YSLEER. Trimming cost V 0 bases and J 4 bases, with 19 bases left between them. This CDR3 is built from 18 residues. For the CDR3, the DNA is TGCGCCAGCAGCCAAGATTGGGCGACAGGCCCGAGGTACAATGAGCAGTTCTTC. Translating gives CASSQDWATGPRYNEQFF.